The 8 T cell receptor beta chains listed next were all sequenced from one sample in a study of T cells after yellow fever vaccination (dated by TCRdb to between 2017 and 2020). Libraries came from 5' RACE. The reads were generated on an Illumina HiSeq 2500. The public reads were quality trimmed at Q25 with fastp and then assembled into clones with MiXCR by TCRdb, keeping productive beta chains. Duplicate CDR3 protein sequences are folded into a single record with the most common DNA and genes. The sample table records 500,000 to 700,000 distinct CDR3 sequences; about 19% of these occur just once. The ten biggest clones cover about 13% of the sample. The treatment or condition label of this sample denotes: live attenuated yellow fever vaccine strain. The sequences come from PBMCs, collected 15 days after the yellow fever booster vaccination. These receptor sequences come from a man aged 25-45 years who received the YFV17D yellow fever vaccine.

In this sample, this clonotype turned up a few times. The chain combines TRBV5-6 with TRBJ1-1, with a weak D call TRBD1 (6 bases). Trimming removed 4 bases from V and 1 base from J, with 14 bases in between. The CDR3 is 15 residues long. Germline CDR1 and CDR2: SGHDT and YYEEEE. As DNA, the CDR3 is TGTGCCAGCAGCCCGCCGCCGGGGGCGAACACTGAAGCTTTCTTT. Translation: CASSPPPGANTEAFF.

The chain recombines TRBV5-1 with TRBJ2-7; the D call may be TRBD1 or TRBD2 (5 bases each). Germline V gene lookup returns CDR1 SGHRS and CDR2 YFSETQ. V lost 3 bases, J lost 0 bases, and 19 bases lay in between. CDR3 size: 17 residues. The CDR3 region has the DNA TGCGCCAGCAGCTCCCCGAGTGTTCCGGGACCCTCCTACGAGCAGTACTTC. Residues: CASSSPSVPGPSYEQYF.

The chain has TRBV14 and TRBJ2-7; a possible D gene is TRBD1 (5 bases). CDR3 length equals 14 residues. V was pared by 4 bases and J by 2 bases, with 12 bases between. CDR1 is SGHDN, CDR2 FVKESK, per germline. CDR3 sequence (DNA): TGTGCCAGCAGCCTATCAGGGTGGGCCTACGAGCAGTACTTC. Amino acids: CASSLSGWAYEQYF.

This clonotype was picked up a small number of times. The chain couples TRBV12-3 or TRBV12-4 to TRBJ2-1; D is unclear. Trimming removed 11 bases from V and 2 bases from J, with 13 bases in between. CDR3 length equals 13 residues. CDR3 DNA: TGTGCCGAACGGGTTCCCACCTACAATGAGCAGTTCTTC. Amino acid sequence: CAERVPTYNEQFF.

This clonotype was picked up a small number of times. V gene TRBV15 combines with J gene TRBJ2-7; D possibly corresponds to TRBD1 (6 bases). CDR1 and CDR2 (germline): LNHNV, YYDKDF (reference sequence). The CDR3 consists of 16 residues. V lost 1 base, J lost 3 bases, and 16 bases lay in between. The CDR3, as DNA: TGTGCCACCAGCAGAGTCCCCGGGACAACATACTACGAGCAGTACTTC. Translating it yields CATSRVPGTTYYEQYF. The entire variable domain, with the rest obtained from reference TRBV15 and TRBJ2-7, is as follows: DAMVIQNPRYQVTQFGKPVTLSCSQTLNHNVMYWYQQKSSQAPKLLFHYYDKDFNNEADTPDNFQSRRPNTSFCFLDIRSPGLGDTAMYLCATSRVPGTTYYEQYFGPGTRLTVT.

In its sample, this clonotype was seen a few times. This chain uses TRBV5-4 with TRBJ2-1; the D is unclear. Between the trimmed V and J ends, which lost 4 bases and 7 bases, there was a span of 12 bases. The germline V gene encodes CDR1 SGHNT and CDR2 YYREEE (reference sequence). This CDR3 is 13 amino acids long. The CDR3: CASSPDWANEQFF. CDR3 sequence (DNA): TGTGCCAGCAGCCCCGACTGGGCAAATGAGCAGTTCTTC.

V usage is TRBV27 and J usage is TRBJ2-2; TRBD2 might be the D (7 bases). The CDR3 contains 15 residues. Germline CDR1 reads MNHEY; CDR2 reads SMNVEV (reference sequence). Trimming took 9 bases from V and 7 from J, leaving 21 bases between them. The CDR3 is CASTRAQGGDGELFF. The CDR3 DNA sequence: TGTGCCAGTACCAGGGCCCAAGGGGGGGACGGGGAGCTGTTTTTT.

This clonotype was picked up a small number of times. The chain recombines TRBV6-6 with TRBJ1-2, with D perhaps matching TRBD1 (5 bases). V lost 6 bases and J 3 bases, leaving 8 bases between the germline ends. The length of the CDR3 is 12 residues. Germline CDR1 and CDR2: MNHNY and SVGAGI (reference sequence). CDR3 in amino acids: CASSQTDYGYTF. CDR3 nucleotides: TGTGCCAGCAGCCAGACAGACTATGGCTACACCTTC.